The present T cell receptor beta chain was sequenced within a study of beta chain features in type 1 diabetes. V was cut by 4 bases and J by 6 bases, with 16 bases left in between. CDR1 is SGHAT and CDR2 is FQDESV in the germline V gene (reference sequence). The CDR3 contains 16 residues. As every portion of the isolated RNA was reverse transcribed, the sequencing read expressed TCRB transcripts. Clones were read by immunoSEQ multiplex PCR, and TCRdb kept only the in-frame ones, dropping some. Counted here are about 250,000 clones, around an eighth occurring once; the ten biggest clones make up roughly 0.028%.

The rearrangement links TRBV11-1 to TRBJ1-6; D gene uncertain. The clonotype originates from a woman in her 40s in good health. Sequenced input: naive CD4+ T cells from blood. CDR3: CASSSSGGRRNSPLHF. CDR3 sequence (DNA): TGTGCCAGCAGCTCTAGTGGTGGCAGACGTAATTCACCCCTCCACTTT.